Described below is a single T cell receptor beta chain sequence and its context. Its antigen remains unknown. Produced via immunoSEQ multiplex PCR; TCRdb's table is partial and in-frame only. The data show tens of thousands of clones, roughly 90% seen once. The source of the sample is a study of graft-versus-host responses after intestinal transplantation. Between the trimmed V and J ends, which lost 2 bases and 2 bases, there was a span of 7 bases. CDR3 length equals 13 residues. Germline V gives CDR1 SGHTA, CDR2 FQGNSA. The V call is TRBV7-2, the J call TRBJ2-7; no firm D call. Sequenced material: unstimulated CD4+ T cells sorted from spleen or lymph node cells, taken before intestinal transplant. The TCR sequence derives from a human donor who received an intestinal transplant. The CDR3 nucleotides read TGTGCCAGCAGCTTACGGCGGACCTACGAGCAGTACTTC. The encoded protein is CASSLRRTYEQYF.